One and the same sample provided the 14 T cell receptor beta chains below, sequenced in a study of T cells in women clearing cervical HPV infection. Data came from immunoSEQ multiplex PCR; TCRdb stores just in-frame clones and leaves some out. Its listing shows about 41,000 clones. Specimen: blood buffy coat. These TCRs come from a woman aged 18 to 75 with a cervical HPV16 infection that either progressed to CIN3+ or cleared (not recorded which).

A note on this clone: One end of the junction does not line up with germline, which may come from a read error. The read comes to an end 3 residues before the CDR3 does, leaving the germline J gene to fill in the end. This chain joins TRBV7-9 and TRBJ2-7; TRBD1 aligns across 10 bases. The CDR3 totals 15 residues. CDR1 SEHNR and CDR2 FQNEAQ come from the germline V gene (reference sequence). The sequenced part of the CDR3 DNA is TGTTCCAGCAGCACCAGACAGGGGGCGGCCTACGAG. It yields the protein CSSSTRQGAAYE. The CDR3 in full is CSSSTRQGAAYEQYF. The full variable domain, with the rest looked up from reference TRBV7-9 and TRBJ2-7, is DTGVSQNPRHKITKRGQNVTFRCDPISEHNRLYWYRQTLGQGPEFLTYFQNEAQLEKSRLLSDRFSAERPKGSFSTLEIQRTEQGDSAMYLCSSSTRQGAAYEQYFGPGTRLTVT.

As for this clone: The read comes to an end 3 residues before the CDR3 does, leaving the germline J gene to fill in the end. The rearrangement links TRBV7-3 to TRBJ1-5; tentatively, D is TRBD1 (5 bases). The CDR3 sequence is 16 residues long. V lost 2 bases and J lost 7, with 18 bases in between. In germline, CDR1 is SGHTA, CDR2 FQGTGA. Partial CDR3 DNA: TGTGCCAGCAGCTTATCCATCATCAGGGAGTGGCAGCCC. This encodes CASSLSIIREWQP. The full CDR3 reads CASSLSIIREWQPQHF.

This chain's CDR3 is CSTLRGLYNEQFF. CDR3 DNA, as far as it was read: TGCAGCACCCTACGAGGGCTCTACAATGAG. The chain joins TRBV29-1 to TRBJ2-1; perhaps TRBD2 as D (5 bases). Read sequence stops 3 residues before the CDR3 end, and the germline J gene provides the missing end. The CDR3 is 13 amino acids. Trimming left V 8 bases short and J 3 bases short, with 14 bases between. Germline V gene sequence: CDR1 SQVTM, CDR2 ANQGSEA.

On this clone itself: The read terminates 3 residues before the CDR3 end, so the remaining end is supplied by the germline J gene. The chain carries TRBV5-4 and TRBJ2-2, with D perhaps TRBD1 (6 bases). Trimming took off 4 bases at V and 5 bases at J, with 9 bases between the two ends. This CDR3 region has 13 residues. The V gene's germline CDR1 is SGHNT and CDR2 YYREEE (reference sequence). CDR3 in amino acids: CASSEQGTGELFF. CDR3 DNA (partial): TGTGCCAGCAGCGAACAGGGAACCGGGGAG.

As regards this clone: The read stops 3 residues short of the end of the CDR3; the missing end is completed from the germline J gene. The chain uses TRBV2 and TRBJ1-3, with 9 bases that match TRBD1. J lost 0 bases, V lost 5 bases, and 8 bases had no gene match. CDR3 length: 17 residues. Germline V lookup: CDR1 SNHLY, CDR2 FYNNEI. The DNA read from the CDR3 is TGTGCCAGCAGTAAAAGGGGACAGGGCTACTCTGGAAACACC. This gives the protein CASSKRGQGYSGNT. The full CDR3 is CASSKRGQGYSGNTIYF.

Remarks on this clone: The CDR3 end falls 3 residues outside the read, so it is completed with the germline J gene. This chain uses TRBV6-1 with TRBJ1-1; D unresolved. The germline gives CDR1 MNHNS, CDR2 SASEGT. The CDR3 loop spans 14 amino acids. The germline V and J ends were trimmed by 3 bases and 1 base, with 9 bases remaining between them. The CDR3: CASSDDIRNTEAFF. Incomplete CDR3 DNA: TGTGCCAGCAGTGACGACATACGGAACACTGAA.

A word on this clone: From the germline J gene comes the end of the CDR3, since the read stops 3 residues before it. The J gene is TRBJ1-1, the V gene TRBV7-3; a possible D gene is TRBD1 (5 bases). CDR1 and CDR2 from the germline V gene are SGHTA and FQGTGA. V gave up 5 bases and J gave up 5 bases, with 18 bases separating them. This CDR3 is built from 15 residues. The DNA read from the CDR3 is TGTGCCAGCAGCACCGGAACAGGAGGCGGAACTGAA. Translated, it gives CASSTGTGGGTE. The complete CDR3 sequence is CASSTGTGGGTEAFF.

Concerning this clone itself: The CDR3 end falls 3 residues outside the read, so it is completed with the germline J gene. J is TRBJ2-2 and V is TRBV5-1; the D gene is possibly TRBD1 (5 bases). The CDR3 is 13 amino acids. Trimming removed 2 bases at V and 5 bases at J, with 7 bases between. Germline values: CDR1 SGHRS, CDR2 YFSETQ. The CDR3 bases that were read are TGCGCCAGCAGCTTTGGGGCAACCGGGGAG. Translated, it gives CASSFGATGE. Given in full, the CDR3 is CASSFGATGELFF.

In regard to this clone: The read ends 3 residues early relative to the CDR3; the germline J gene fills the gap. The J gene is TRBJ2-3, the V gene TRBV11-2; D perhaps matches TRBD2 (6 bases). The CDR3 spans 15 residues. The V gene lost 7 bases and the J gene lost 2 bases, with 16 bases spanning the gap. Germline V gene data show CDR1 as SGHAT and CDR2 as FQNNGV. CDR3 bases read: TGTGCCAGCATCCTGGCGGGGAAGGACACAGATACG. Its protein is CASILAGKDTDT. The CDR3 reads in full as CASILAGKDTDTQYF.

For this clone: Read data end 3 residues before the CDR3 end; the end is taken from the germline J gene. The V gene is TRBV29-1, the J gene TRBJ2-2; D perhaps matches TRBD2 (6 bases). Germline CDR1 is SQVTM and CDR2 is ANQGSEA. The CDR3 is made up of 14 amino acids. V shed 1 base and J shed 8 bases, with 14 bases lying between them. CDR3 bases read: TGCAGCGTTGAAGCCCAGGATCGGGGGGGGGAG. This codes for CSVEAQDRGGE. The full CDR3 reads CSVEAQDRGGELFF.

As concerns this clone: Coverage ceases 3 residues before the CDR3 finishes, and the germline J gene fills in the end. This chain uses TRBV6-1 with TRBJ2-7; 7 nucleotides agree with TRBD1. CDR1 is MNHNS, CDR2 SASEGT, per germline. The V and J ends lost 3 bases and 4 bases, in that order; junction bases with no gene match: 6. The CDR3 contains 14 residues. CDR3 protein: CASSDPGQLYEQYF. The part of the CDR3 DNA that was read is TGTGCCAGCAGTGACCCGGGACAGTTATACGAG.

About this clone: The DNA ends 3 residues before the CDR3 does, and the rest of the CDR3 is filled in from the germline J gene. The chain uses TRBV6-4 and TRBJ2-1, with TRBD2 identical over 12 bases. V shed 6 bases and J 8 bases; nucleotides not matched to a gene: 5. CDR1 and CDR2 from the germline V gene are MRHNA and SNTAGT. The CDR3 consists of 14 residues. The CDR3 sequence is CASRRLAGVHEQFF. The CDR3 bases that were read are TGTGCCAGCAGACGACTAGCGGGAGTACATGAG.

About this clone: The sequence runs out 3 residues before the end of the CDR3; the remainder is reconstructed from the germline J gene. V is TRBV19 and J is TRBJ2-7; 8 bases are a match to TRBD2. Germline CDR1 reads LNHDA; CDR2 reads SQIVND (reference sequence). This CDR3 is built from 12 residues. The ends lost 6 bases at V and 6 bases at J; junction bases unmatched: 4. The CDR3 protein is CASSRSGSEQYF. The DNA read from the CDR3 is TGTGCCAGTAGCCGAAGCGGGAGCGAG. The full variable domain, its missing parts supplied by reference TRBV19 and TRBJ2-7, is DGGITQSPKYLFRKEGQNVTLSCEQNLNHDAMYWYRQDPGQGLRLIYYSQIVNDFQKGDIAEGYSVSREKKESFPLTVTSAQKNPTAFYLCASSRSGSEQYFGPGTRLTVT.

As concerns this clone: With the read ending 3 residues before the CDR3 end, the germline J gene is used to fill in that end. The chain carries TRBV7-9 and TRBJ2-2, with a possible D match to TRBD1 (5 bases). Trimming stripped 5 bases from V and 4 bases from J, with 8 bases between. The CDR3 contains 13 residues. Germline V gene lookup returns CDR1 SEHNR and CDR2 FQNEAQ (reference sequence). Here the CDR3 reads CASSPQGTGELFF. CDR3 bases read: TGTGCCAGCAGCCCCCAGGGCACCGGGGAG.